What follows are 18 T cell receptor beta chains derived from one specimen sequenced in a study of PD-L1 blockade in urothelial cancer. Using immunoSEQ multiplex PCR, the repertoire was profiled, and TCRdb retains in-frame clones only, with some absent. The sample contains under 35,000 clones, 85% to 90% of which appear only once. The sample in question was PBMCs, obtained around atezolizumab (anti-PD-L1) treatment. These receptors all stem from a man aged 50 or older with urothelial cancer.

This CDR3 is CASRELRGQGLQYF. The CDR3 nucleotides are TGTGCCAGCAGAGAACTACGAGGACAGGGACTTCAGTACTTC. The chain has TRBV25-1 and TRBJ2-7, with 8 nucleotides matching TRBD1. There are 14 residues in the CDR3. Trimming took 6 bases from V and 10 from J; bases not matched to a gene: 14. Germline V gene sequence: CDR1 MGHDK, CDR2 SYGVNS.

V and J are TRBV9 and TRBJ1-4; D ambiguous. With 0 bases removed from V and 0 bases from J, the gap between germline ends came to 3 bases. CDR1 SGDLS and CDR2 YYNGEE come from the germline V gene. The CDR3 runs 14 residues. CDR3 in DNA: TGTGCCAGCAGCGTAGGAGCAACTAATGAAAAACTGTTTTTT. Translated: CASSVGATNEKLFF.

CDR3 sequence reads: CASSFSSGGGASTDTQYF. CDR3 coding DNA: TGTGCCAGCAGCTTTAGCAGCGGGGGGGGAGCTAGCACAGATACGCAGTATTTT. This chain joins TRBV7-2 and TRBJ2-3; 10 positions agree with TRBD2. The CDR3 contains 18 residues. V lost 3 bases, J lost 0 bases, and 9 bases stayed unmatched. Germline CDR1 is SGHTA and CDR2 is FQGNSA.

The CDR3 DNA reads as TGCGCCAGCAGCGGGGACATTCGACCCGAGCAGTACTTC. Residues: CASSGDIRPEQYF. This chain joins TRBV4-1 and TRBJ2-7, with D perhaps matching TRBD1 (6 bases). The CDR3 extends over 13 amino acids. From germline, CDR1 is MGHRA and CDR2 YSYEKL. V lost 5 bases and J 6 bases, leaving 14 bases between the germline ends.

The rearrangement uses TRBV27 and TRBJ2-1; maybe TRBD1 (8 bases). This CDR3 spans 17 amino acids. Germline CDR1 reads MNHEY; CDR2 reads SMNVEV (reference sequence). The germline V and J ends were trimmed by 5 bases and 4 bases, with 21 bases remaining between them. CDR3 in DNA: TGTGCCAGCAGTCGACCTGACAGGGGAGGGCTGTACAATGAGCAGTTCTTC. It codes for CASSRPDRGGLYNEQFF.

This clone was detected only a few times. The V gene is TRBV5-1, the J gene TRBJ2-7, with TRBD1 identical over 8 bases. CDR3 length: 16 amino acids. The germline CDR1 and CDR2 sequences are SGHRS and YFSETQ. V lost 1 base and J lost 6; bases outside the gene matches: 12. The CDR3 nucleotides read TGCGCCAGCAGCTTGTGGACAGGGTACACTCCGGGCGAGCAGTACTTC. As protein: CASSLWTGYTPGEQYF.

The chain carries TRBV5-6 and TRBJ2-6, with D maybe TRBD1 (5 bases). Germline V gives CDR1 SGHDT, CDR2 YYEEEE. The CDR3 extends over 14 amino acids. V lost 6 bases, J lost 0 bases, and 7 bases lay in between. Written as DNA, the CDR3 is TGTGCCAGCACTACAGGCTCTGGGGCCAACGTCCTGACTTTC. The encoded protein is CASTTGSGANVLTF.

The gene calls are TRBV28 and TRBJ1-2; D is possibly TRBD1 (5 bases). The germline V gene encodes CDR1 MDHEN and CDR2 SYDVKM. The V and J ends lost 3 bases and 7 bases respectively, with 12 bases between them. This CDR3 has 13 amino acids. DNA of the CDR3: TGTGCCAGCAGTTTCGGGGGGAGGGGTGGCTACACCTTC. It encodes CASSFGGRGGYTF.

This chain links TRBV7-2 with TRBJ2-7, with TRBD2 matching over 11 bases. The CDR3 sequence is 15 residues long. In germline, CDR1 is SGHTA, CDR2 FQGNSA. V was clipped by 6 bases and J by 4 bases; unmatched bases: 8. The CDR3 DNA is TGTGCCAGCAGACCTACCGGGACTAGCGGTTACGAGCAGTACTTC. Protein product: CASRPTGTSGYEQYF.

The chain uses TRBV10-2 and TRBJ2-1, with 12 bases that match TRBD2. Germline V gene sequence: CDR1 WSHSY, CDR2 SAAADI. The CDR3 covers 14 residues. J lost 9 bases, V lost 5 bases, and 5 bases had no gene match. CDR3 in DNA: TGCGCCAGCAGTCTAGCGGGGGGGCCCGCTGAGCAGTTCTTC. Protein product: CASSLAGGPAEQFF.

To note about this clone: Since no conserved phenylalanine or tryptophan closes the CDR3, a read error is the likely cause. The limits of the CDR3 on the DNA are not certain, so only TCRdb's listed CDR3 is given. CDR3 region: CASSLGPLKLSL. The genes are TRBV28 and TRBJ1-1; TRBD1, as called in the table, went unchecked against the DNA. The CDR3 is 12 amino acids long, termini counted. Per germline, CDR1 MDHEN and CDR2 SYDVKM.

Relative to its sample, this clone is medium-sized (0.01 to 0.1%). The V and J genes are TRBV10-1 and TRBJ1-2; maybe TRBD1 (5 bases). V was shortened by 3 bases and J by 4 bases, with 9 bases between the two germline ends. CDR1 WNHNN and CDR2 SYGVQD come from the germline V gene (reference sequence). The length of the CDR3 is 13 residues. In DNA, the CDR3 is TGCGCCAGCAGTGAACAGGCCGGCTATGGCTACACCTTC. It codes for CASSEQAGYGYTF.

This chain joins TRBV5-6 and TRBJ2-3; 10 bases agree with TRBD1. CDR1 and CDR2 (germline): SGHDT, YYEEEE. Trimming removed 1 base from V and 6 bases from J; junction bases left unmatched: 11. This CDR3 region has 17 residues. The CDR3 DNA follows: TGTGCCAGCAGCTTGTATTGGAGACAGGGGGCGTCGGATACGCAGTATTTT. It yields the protein CASSLYWRQGASDTQYF.

The chain links TRBV19 to TRBJ1-1, with TRBD1 matching over 8 bases. Germline CDR1 LNHDA, CDR2 SQIVND (reference sequence). The CDR3 is made up of 14 amino acids. J was trimmed by 2 bases and V by 7 bases; bases with no gene match: 6. The CDR3 loop reads CASKRQGSNTEAFF. The CDR3 DNA reads TGTGCCAGTAAAAGACAGGGGAGTAACACTGAAGCTTTCTTT.

This chain uses TRBV18 with TRBJ2-1; TRBD2 matches 8 bases. Germline trimming cut 0 bases from V and 3 bases from J; bases unmatched to any gene: 7. Germline V gives CDR1 KGHSH, CDR2 LQKENI. CDR3 size: 17 residues. The chain's CDR3 is CASSPPLAAPLYNEQFF. The CDR3 nucleotides are TGTGCCAGCTCACCACCACTAGCGGCGCCCCTCTACAATGAGCAGTTCTTC.

This clone appeared once. This chain connects TRBV27 to TRBJ2-2; D possibly corresponds to TRBD2 (5 bases). Trimming pared 5 bases from V and 4 bases from J, leaving 11 bases between. The CDR3 has 14 residues. CDR1 is MNHEY and CDR2 is SMNVEV in the germline V gene (reference sequence). In DNA, the CDR3 is TGTGCCAGCAGTCCCCGGGGTAGCACCGGGGAGCTGTTTTTT. This gives the protein CASSPRGSTGELFF.

This rearrangement joins TRBV30 to TRBJ2-7; D might be TRBD1 (6 bases). This CDR3 is 14 amino acids long. Germline V gene sequence: CDR1 GTSNPN, CDR2 SVGIG (reference sequence). The V gene lost 0 bases and the J gene lost 1 base, with 10 bases spanning the gap. CDR3 sequence reads: CAWSVSGVSYEQYF. The CDR3 nucleotides read TGTGCCTGGAGTGTATCAGGGGTTTCCTACGAGCAGTACTTC. Full variable domain (remainder filled in from reference TRBV30 and TRBJ2-7): SQTIHQWPATLVQPVGSPLSLECTVEGTSNPNLYWYRQAAGRGLQLLFYSVGIGQISSEVPQNLSASRPQDRQFILSSKKLLLSDSGFYLCAWSVSGVSYEQYFGPGTRLTVT.

The J gene is TRBJ2-5, the V gene TRBV7-6; 9 bases align to TRBD1. Germline CDR1 reads SGHVS; CDR2 reads FNYEAQ. Trimming took 0 bases from V and 4 from J; bases not matched to a gene: 6. This CDR3 comprises 16 residues. CDR3 nucleotides: TGTGCCAGCAGCTTAGCTCTACAGGGGGCGGGAGAGACCCAGTACTTC. This gives the protein CASSLALQGAGETQYF.